A selection of T cell receptor beta chains follows, all from one sample in a study of cytomegalovirus exposure and HLA in healthy donors. Using immunoSEQ multiplex PCR, the repertoire was profiled, and TCRdb retains in-frame clones only, with some absent. The specimen's table records 63,000 or so clones. The sequencing input was PBMCs. Receptors originate from a boy aged 5-17 years in good health and CMV-seronegative. CDR3s include the opening cysteine and the closing phenylalanine or tryptophan. D genes are given only for firm matches. Size is stated for part of the rows, as once, few or many counts, or as a class when the clone is expanded.

cdr3_aa: CASSPGQTPNTEAFF; cdr3_nt: TGTGCCAGCTCACCAGGACAGACCCCGAACACTGAAGCTTTCTTT; clone_size: NA; j_call: TRBJ1-1; v_call: TRBV18; d_call: NA
cdr3_aa: CASRGGAGNTIYF; cdr3_nt: TGTGCCAGCAGAGGGGGGGCTGGAAACACCATATATTTT; clone_size: NA; j_call: TRBJ1-3; v_call: TRBV6-5; d_call: NA
cdr3_aa: CALLSRGAGSDTQYF; cdr3_nt: TGTGCCCTCCTTTCCAGGGGGGCAGGTTCAGATACGCAGTATTTT; clone_size: NA; j_call: TRBJ2-3; v_call: TRBV19; d_call: NA
cdr3_aa: CSVDSQGAEAFF; cdr3_nt: TGCAGCGTTGATTCCCAGGGGGCTGAAGCTTTCTTT; clone_size: NA; j_call: TRBJ1-1; v_call: TRBV29-1; d_call: TRBD1
cdr3_aa: CASSLARGLEKLFF; cdr3_nt: TGTGCCAGCAGCTTAGCCAGGGGGCTTGAAAAACTGTTTTTT; clone_size: NA; j_call: TRBJ1-4; v_call: TRBV7-9; d_call: TRBD1
cdr3_aa: CSVLQGVQETQYF; cdr3_nt: TGCAGCGTATTACAGGGGGTCCAAGAGACCCAGTACTTC; clone_size: NA; j_call: TRBJ2-5; v_call: TRBV29-1; d_call: TRBD1
cdr3_aa: CASSVLGSAPNEQFF; cdr3_nt: TGTGCCAGCAGCGTACTGGGCTCGGCTCCGAATGAGCAGTTCTTC; clone_size: NA; j_call: TRBJ2-1; v_call: TRBV9; d_call: NA
cdr3_aa: CASIPAGNRYNEQFF; cdr3_nt: TGTGCCAGTATTCCAGCGGGAAACCGCTACAATGAGCAGTTCTTC; clone_size: NA; j_call: TRBJ2-1; v_call: TRBV19; d_call: TRBD2
cdr3_aa: CASSSRDRVFDEQFF; cdr3_nt: TGTGCCAGCAGCTCCCGGGACAGGGTTTTCGATGAGCAGTTCTTC; clone_size: NA; j_call: TRBJ2-1; v_call: TRBV5-6; d_call: TRBD1
cdr3_aa: CASSQDSQEGYYTF; cdr3_nt: TGCGCCAGCAGCCAAGATAGTCAGGAAGGTTACTACACCTTC; clone_size: NA; j_call: TRBJ1-2; v_call: TRBV4-1; d_call: NA
cdr3_aa: CAWEGYSYEQYF; cdr3_nt: TGTGCCTGGGAAGGATACAGCTACGAGCAGTACTTC; clone_size: NA; j_call: TRBJ2-7; v_call: TRBV30; d_call: NA
cdr3_aa: CASSESREVERSYEQYF; cdr3_nt: TGTGCCAGCAGTGAGTCCCGCGAGGTGGAACGCTCCTACGAGCAGTACTTC; clone_size: NA; j_call: TRBJ2-7; v_call: TRBV25-1; d_call: NA
cdr3_aa: CASSLRLAEETQYF; cdr3_nt: TGTGCCAGCAGCCTAAGGTTAGCGGAAGAGACCCAGTACTTC; clone_size: NA; j_call: TRBJ2-5; v_call: TRBV4-2; d_call: NA
cdr3_aa: CASSAQGVPQETQYF; cdr3_nt: TGTGCCAGCAGTGCTCAGGGGGTACCCCAAGAGACCCAGTACTTC; clone_size: NA; j_call: TRBJ2-5; v_call: TRBV9; d_call: TRBD1
cdr3_aa: CASGLILAGDTGELFF; cdr3_nt: TGTGCTAGTGGTTTGATACTAGCGGGAGACACCGGGGAGCTGTTTTTT; clone_size: NA; j_call: TRBJ2-2; v_call: TRBV12-5; d_call: TRBD2
cdr3_aa: CASSHPNAGTSGSYEQYF; cdr3_nt: TGTGCCAGCAGCCACCCTAACGCCGGGACTAGCGGGAGTTACGAGCAGTACTTC; clone_size: NA; j_call: TRBJ2-7; v_call: TRBV4-2; d_call: TRBD2
cdr3_aa: CASRGSFGSYNEQFF; cdr3_nt: TGTGCCAGTAGGGGGAGTTTTGGATCCTACAATGAGCAGTTCTTC; clone_size: NA; j_call: TRBJ2-1; v_call: TRBV19; d_call: NA
cdr3_aa: CASSSRQGASDSPLHF; cdr3_nt: TGTGCCAGCAGCTCGCGACAGGGGGCGTCGGATTCACCCCTCCACTTT; clone_size: NA; j_call: TRBJ1-6; v_call: TRBV7-2; d_call: TRBD1
cdr3_aa: CASSQDRGGGYQETQYF; cdr3_nt: TGTGCCAGCAGCCAAGATCGTGGGGGGGGGTACCAAGAGACCCAGTACTTC; clone_size: NA; j_call: TRBJ2-5; v_call: TRBV14; d_call: TRBD2
cdr3_aa: CASRLNRPYNEQFF; cdr3_nt: TGTGCCAGCAGGCTTAACCGGCCTTACAATGAGCAGTTCTTC; clone_size: NA; j_call: TRBJ2-1; v_call: TRBV19; d_call: NA
cdr3_aa: CASSLASTDGDTQYF; cdr3_nt: TGTGCCAGCAGCTTGGCATCGACAGATGGAGATACGCAGTATTTT; clone_size: NA; j_call: TRBJ2-3; v_call: TRBV5-6; d_call: NA
cdr3_aa: CASSTNGIDTQYF; cdr3_nt: TGTGCCAGCAGCACAAACGGGATCGATACGCAGTATTTT; clone_size: NA; j_call: TRBJ2-3; v_call: TRBV11-2; d_call: NA
cdr3_aa: CASSETRLNQPQHF; cdr3_nt: TGTGCCAGCAGTGAAACCAGGTTAAATCAGCCCCAGCATTTT; clone_size: NA; j_call: TRBJ1-5; v_call: TRBV6-1; d_call: NA
cdr3_aa: CASSEAGGEAFF; cdr3_nt: TGTGCCAGCAGTGAAGCGGGAGGGGAAGCTTTCTTT; clone_size: NA; j_call: TRBJ1-1; v_call: TRBV6-1; d_call: NA
cdr3_aa: CASSLGSEGAEAFF; cdr3_nt: TGCGCCAGCAGCTTGGGCTCGGAGGGAGCTGAAGCTTTCTTT; clone_size: NA; j_call: TRBJ1-1; v_call: TRBV5-1; d_call: NA
cdr3_aa: CASRNQLGYGYTF; cdr3_nt: TGTGCCAGCAGGAACCAGCTAGGCTATGGCTACACCTTC; clone_size: NA; j_call: TRBJ1-2; v_call: TRBV13; d_call: NA
cdr3_aa: CAWHSRSSGNTIYF; cdr3_nt: TGTGCCTGGCATTCCAGGTCCTCTGGAAACACCATATATTTT; clone_size: NA; j_call: TRBJ1-3; v_call: TRBV30; d_call: NA
cdr3_aa: CASSPSGPTGELFF; cdr3_nt: TGTGCCAGCAGCCCTAGTGGTCCCACCGGGGAGCTGTTTTTT; clone_size: NA; j_call: TRBJ2-2; v_call: TRBV7-7; d_call: NA
cdr3_aa: CASSPDLRVGTVSGYTF; cdr3_nt: TGTGCCAGCTCGCCCGATCTGAGGGTGGGAACTGTAAGTGGCTACACCTTC; clone_size: NA; j_call: TRBJ1-2; v_call: TRBV18; d_call: NA
cdr3_aa: CASSQGSVAHTAAEQYF; cdr3_nt: TGCGCCAGCAGCCAAGGTTCCGTCGCCCACACCGCTGCCGAGCAGTACTTC; clone_size: NA; j_call: TRBJ2-7; v_call: TRBV4-1; d_call: NA
cdr3_aa: CASATDSYETEAFF; cdr3_nt: TGTGCCAGCGCGACCGACAGTTACGAGACTGAAGCTTTCTTT; clone_size: NA; j_call: TRBJ1-1; v_call: TRBV18; d_call: NA
cdr3_aa: CASSLMSNNEQFF; cdr3_nt: TGCGCCAGCAGCTTGATGAGTAACAATGAGCAGTTCTTC; clone_size: NA; j_call: TRBJ2-1; v_call: TRBV5-1; d_call: NA
cdr3_aa: CAYGRGTEAFF; cdr3_nt: TGTGCGTATGGGAGGGGCACTGAAGCTTTCTTT; clone_size: NA; j_call: TRBJ1-1; v_call: TRBV30; d_call: NA
cdr3_aa: CASSEVWALPEAFF; cdr3_nt: TGTGCCAGCAGTGAAGTATGGGCCCTTCCCGAAGCTTTCTTT; clone_size: NA; j_call: TRBJ1-1; v_call: TRBV6-1; d_call: NA
cdr3_aa: CASSQLTGGGYGYTF; cdr3_nt: TGTGCCAGCAGCCAACTCACAGGGGGCGGGTATGGCTACACCTTC; clone_size: NA; j_call: TRBJ1-2; v_call: TRBV14; d_call: TRBD1
cdr3_aa: CASLGTAGNYGYTF; cdr3_nt: TGTGCCAGCCTAGGGACGGCGGGGAACTATGGCTACACCTTC; clone_size: NA; j_call: TRBJ1-2; v_call: TRBV6-5; d_call: NA
cdr3_aa: CATSRDRWGLNEKLFF; cdr3_nt: TGTGCCACCAGCAGAGATCGCTGGGGCCTTAATGAAAAACTGTTTTTT; clone_size: NA; j_call: TRBJ1-4; v_call: TRBV15; d_call: NA
cdr3_aa: CASSGNVAGGAFF; cdr3_nt: TGTGCCAGCTCGGGTAACGTGGCAGGGGGAGCTTTCTTT; clone_size: NA; j_call: TRBJ1-1; v_call: TRBV18; d_call: TRBD1
cdr3_aa: CATARERYTGELFF; cdr3_nt: TGTGCCACCGCCCGGGAGAGGTACACCGGGGAGCTGTTTTTT; clone_size: NA; j_call: TRBJ2-2; v_call: TRBV6-1; d_call: NA
cdr3_aa: CASTETVMNTEAFF; cdr3_nt: TGCGCCAGCACTGAGACAGTCATGAACACTGAAGCTTTCTTT; clone_size: NA; j_call: TRBJ1-1; v_call: TRBV5-1; d_call: NA
cdr3_aa: CAWSVGTFSNQPQHF; cdr3_nt: TGTGCCTGGAGTGTCGGTACCTTCAGCAATCAGCCCCAGCATTTT; clone_size: NA; j_call: TRBJ1-5; v_call: TRBV30; d_call: NA
cdr3_aa: CAWSGQGGNQPQHF; cdr3_nt: TGTGCCTGGAGTGGACAGGGGGGTAATCAGCCCCAGCATTTT; clone_size: NA; j_call: TRBJ1-5; v_call: TRBV30; d_call: TRBD1
cdr3_aa: CSVVGTVSNTEAFF; cdr3_nt: TGCAGCGTTGTAGGGACAGTGTCGAACACTGAAGCTTTCTTT; clone_size: NA; j_call: TRBJ1-1; v_call: TRBV29-1; d_call: TRBD1
cdr3_aa: CAWRRGQGNTEAFF; cdr3_nt: TGTGCCTGGCGTAGGGGACAGGGGAATACTGAAGCTTTCTTT; clone_size: NA; j_call: TRBJ1-1; v_call: TRBV30; d_call: TRBD1
cdr3_aa: CASSLLRTDIQYF; cdr3_nt: TGTGCCAGCAGCTTGCTTAGAACGGACATTCAGTACTTC; clone_size: medium-sized; j_call: TRBJ2-4; v_call: TRBV5-6; d_call: NA
cdr3_aa: CASSYFTGSNSPLHF; cdr3_nt: TGTGCCAGCAGTTACTTTACAGGGTCTAATTCACCCCTCCACTTT; clone_size: NA; j_call: TRBJ1-6; v_call: TRBV6-5; d_call: NA
cdr3_aa: CASSLAQGTYGYTF; cdr3_nt: TGTGCCAGCAGCTTGGCCCAGGGTACCTATGGCTACACCTTC; clone_size: NA; j_call: TRBJ1-2; v_call: TRBV5-6; d_call: NA
cdr3_aa: CASSATVSGTEYGYTF; cdr3_nt: TGCGCCAGCAGCGCGACCGTTTCCGGGACAGAATATGGCTACACCTTC; clone_size: NA; j_call: TRBJ1-2; v_call: TRBV4-1; d_call: TRBD1
cdr3_aa: CASSELAGDNEQFF; cdr3_nt: TGTGCCAGCAGTGAACTAGCGGGAGACAATGAGCAGTTCTTC; clone_size: NA; j_call: TRBJ2-1; v_call: TRBV6-1; d_call: TRBD2
cdr3_aa: CASSVRPSGFNEQFF; cdr3_nt: TGTGCCAGCAGCGTTCGACCCTCAGGGTTCAATGAGCAGTTCTTC; clone_size: NA; j_call: TRBJ2-1; v_call: TRBV6-5; d_call: NA
cdr3_aa: CASSQDRTGRQYF; cdr3_nt: TGCGCCAGCAGCCAAGATCGGACAGGGCGGCAGTATTTT; clone_size: NA; j_call: TRBJ2-3; v_call: TRBV4-3; d_call: TRBD1
cdr3_aa: CASSRQVNTEAFF; cdr3_nt: TGTGCCAGCAGCCGCCAGGTTAACACTGAAGCTTTCTTT; clone_size: NA; j_call: TRBJ1-1; v_call: TRBV13; d_call: NA
cdr3_aa: CASSSSHGYTF; cdr3_nt: TGTGCCAGCAGTTCTTCTCATGGCTACACCTTC; clone_size: NA; j_call: TRBJ1-2; v_call: TRBV6-5; d_call: NA
cdr3_aa: CSGGGRTDTQYF; cdr3_nt: TGCAGTGGGGGAGGGCGCACAGATACGCAGTATTTT; clone_size: NA; j_call: TRBJ2-3; v_call: TRBV29-1; d_call: TRBD2
cdr3_aa: CASSPGTGLFEQYF; cdr3_nt: TGTGCCAGCAGCCCCGGGACAGGTCTCTTCGAGCAGTACTTC; clone_size: NA; j_call: TRBJ2-7; v_call: TRBV6-5; d_call: TRBD1
cdr3_aa: CSVPSDRGPEAFF; cdr3_nt: TGCAGCGTCCCATCGGACAGGGGGCCTGAAGCTTTCTTT; clone_size: NA; j_call: TRBJ1-1; v_call: TRBV29-1; d_call: TRBD1
cdr3_aa: CAWTRGDEQFF; cdr3_nt: TGTGCCTGGACCAGGGGCGATGAGCAGTTCTTC; clone_size: NA; j_call: TRBJ2-1; v_call: TRBV30; d_call: NA
cdr3_aa: CASSSPGVGTDTQYF; cdr3_nt: TGTGCCAGCAGTTCTCCGGGAGTTGGCACAGATACGCAGTATTTT; clone_size: NA; j_call: TRBJ2-3; v_call: TRBV28; d_call: NA